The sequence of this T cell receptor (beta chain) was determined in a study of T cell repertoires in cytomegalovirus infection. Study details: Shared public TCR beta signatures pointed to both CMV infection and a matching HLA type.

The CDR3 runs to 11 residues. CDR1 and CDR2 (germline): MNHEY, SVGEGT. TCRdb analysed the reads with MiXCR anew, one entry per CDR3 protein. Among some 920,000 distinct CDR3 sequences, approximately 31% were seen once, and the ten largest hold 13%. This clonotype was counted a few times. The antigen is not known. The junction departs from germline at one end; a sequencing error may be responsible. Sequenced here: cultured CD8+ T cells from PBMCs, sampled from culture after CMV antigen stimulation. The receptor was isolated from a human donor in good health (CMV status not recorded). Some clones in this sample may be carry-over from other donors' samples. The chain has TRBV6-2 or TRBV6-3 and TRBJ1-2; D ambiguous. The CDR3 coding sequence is TGTGCCAGCAGTTATCCAAGCGGGGAGAGCTTC. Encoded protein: CASSYPSGESF.